This entry lists 29 T cell receptor beta chains sequenced from one sample in a study of OX40 agonist ivuxolimab in advanced cancers. Data came from immunoSEQ multiplex PCR; TCRdb stores just in-frame clones and leaves some out. The sample has approximately 60,000 clones; roughly four fifths are singletons. Sample: CD4+ or CD8+ T cells sorted from blood, taken in a trial of the OX40 agonist ivuxolimab. These receptors were collected from an adult with an advanced solid tumor such as melanoma, head and neck, liver or kidney cancer.

The chain uses TRBV7-9 and TRBJ1-1, with D perhaps matching TRBD1 (6 bases). Trimming took off 4 bases at V and 4 bases at J, with 13 bases between the two ends. The CDR3 is 14 residues long. Germline V gene sequence: CDR1 SEHNR, CDR2 FQNEAQ (reference sequence). CDR3 sequence reads: CASSSLQGTTEAFF. In DNA form, the CDR3 reads TGTGCCAGCAGCTCTCTACAGGGAACCACTGAAGCTTTCTTT. The full variable domain, completed using reference TRBV7-9 and TRBJ1-1, is DTGVSQNPRHKITKRGQNVTFRCDPISEHNRLYWYRQTLGQGPEFLTYFQNEAQLEKSRLLSDRFSAERPKGSFSTLEIQRTEQGDSAMYLCASSSLQGTTEAFFGQGTRLTVV.

This sequence joins TRBV18 and TRBJ2-1, with TRBD2 matching over 9 bases. CDR3 length equals 16 residues. Trimming at V came to 1 base and at J to 8 bases, leaving 9 bases not matched to a gene. The germline CDR1 and CDR2 sequences are KGHSH and LQKENI. CDR3 sequence: CASSPRSAGGRDEQFF. In nucleotides, the CDR3 is TGTGCCAGCTCACCACGCTCAGCGGGGGGCCGGGATGAGCAGTTCTTC.

This clone was observed once. This chain joins TRBV5-1 and TRBJ1-1; maybe TRBD1 (6 bases). This CDR3 region has 14 residues. Trimming cost V 4 bases and J 6 bases, with 16 bases left between them. CDR1 SGHRS and CDR2 YFSETQ come from the germline V gene. CDR3 loop: CASSIGGTFSEAFF. The CDR3, as DNA: TGCGCCAGCAGCATAGGGGGTACGTTCTCTGAAGCTTTCTTT.

This rearrangement joins TRBV30 to TRBJ1-5, with 7 nucleotides matching TRBD1. The V and J ends lost 4 bases and 4 bases, in that order; junction bases with no gene match: 13. The CDR3 loop spans 16 amino acids. Germline V CDR1 and CDR2: GTSNPN, SVGIG (reference sequence). As DNA, the CDR3 is TGTGCCTGGACGAACAGAGGGCAGGGGGGAAATCAGCCCCAGCATTTT. This encodes CAWTNRGQGGNQPQHF.

This clone appeared once. The rearrangement joins TRBV13 to TRBJ2-3; D might be TRBD2 (6 bases). V lost 6 bases and J lost 5, with 15 bases in between. Germline V lookup: CDR1 PRHDT, CDR2 FYEKMQ (reference sequence). There are 14 residues in the CDR3. In DNA, the CDR3 is TGTGCCAGCAGTTCTGACGACGGGGGAGATACGCAGTATTTT. Its protein is CASSSDDGGDTQYF.

The chain couples TRBV27 to TRBJ2-5, with a possible D match to TRBD1 (6 bases). Trimming removed 0 bases at V and 5 bases at J, with 10 bases between. Per germline, CDR1 MNHEY and CDR2 SMNVEV (reference sequence). The CDR3 has 14 amino acids. This CDR3 is CASSLSVQGETQYF. DNA of the CDR3: TGTGCCAGCAGTTTATCAGTTCAGGGGGAGACCCAGTACTTC.

The chain uses TRBV5-8 and TRBJ1-1; no definite D call. Trimming took off 4 bases at V and 6 bases at J, with 10 bases between the two ends. The V gene's germline CDR1 is SGHTS and CDR2 YDEGEE. CDR3 size: 12 residues. The CDR3 reads CASSEQSPEAFF. CDR3 DNA sequence: TGTGCCAGCAGCGAGCAGAGTCCTGAAGCTTTCTTT.

Only a few counts were recorded for this clone. This CDR3 is CASSWESGETQYF. CDR3 bases: TGTGCCAGCAGCTGGGAAAGTGGGGAGACCCAGTACTTC. This rearrangement joins TRBV5-5 to TRBJ2-5, with D uncertain. V was cut by 3 bases and J by 5 bases, with 11 bases left in between. This CDR3 spans 13 amino acids. Germline V gives CDR1 SGHKS, CDR2 YYEKEE (reference sequence).

CDR3 bases: TGTGCCACCAGCAGAGAGCCAGGGGTGAACACTGAAGCTTTCTTT. Its protein product is CATSREPGVNTEAFF. The chain joins TRBV15 to TRBJ1-1, with D possibly TRBD1 on 6 matching bases. CDR1 and CDR2 (germline): LNHNV, YYDKDF (reference sequence). This CDR3 region has 15 residues. V was clipped by 0 bases and J by 0 bases, with 8 bases between them.

V gene TRBV5-1 combines with J gene TRBJ2-2; no firm D call. V shed 1 base and J shed 4 bases, with 8 bases lying between them. Germline-derived CDR1 and CDR2 are SGHRS and YFSETQ. The CDR3 consists of 14 residues. The CDR3 sequence is CASSLHTRTGELFF. The CDR3 DNA reads TGCGCCAGCAGCTTGCACACCCGCACCGGGGAGCTGTTTTTT.

This rearrangement joins TRBV6-1 to TRBJ2-6; TRBD1 is a possible D gene (5 bases). The ends were cut back, 4 bases at V and 4 bases at J, with 11 bases in the middle. This CDR3 comprises 15 residues. In germline, CDR1 is MNHNS, CDR2 SASEGT. The DNA for the CDR3 is TGTGCCAGCAGTGCTAACAGGTACGGGGCCAACGTCCTGACTTTC. Its protein is CASSANRYGANVLTF.

The V gene is TRBV14, the J gene TRBJ1-2; 7 nucleotides line up with TRBD1. The V gene end was trimmed by 4 bases and the J gene end by 1 base; junction bases not matched to a gene: 0. This CDR3 contains 13 residues. From germline, CDR1 is SGHDN and CDR2 FVKESK. The CDR3 protein is CASSPGGNYGYTF. CDR3 DNA sequence: TGTGCCAGCAGCCCAGGGGGTAACTATGGCTACACCTTC.

For this clone: The junction does not match germline at one end; this may be a read error. This CDR3 reads CASTLGGPQRDEQYF. CDR3 in DNA: TGTGCCAGCACCTTGGGGGGGCCCCAGAGAGACGAGCAGTACTTC. This rearrangement joins TRBV5-4 to TRBJ2-7, with D tentatively TRBD2 (7 bases). Germline V lookup: CDR1 SGHNT, CDR2 YYREEE (reference sequence). The CDR3 runs to 15 residues.

This clone occurred a few times. The chain combines TRBV5-6 with TRBJ2-7, with D uncertain. Per germline, CDR1 SGHDT and CDR2 YYEEEE. Trimming cost V 4 bases and J 4 bases, with 12 bases left between them. This CDR3 is built from 13 residues. The CDR3 here is CASSLRALYEQYF. In DNA, the CDR3 is TGTGCCAGCAGCCTCCGGGCCCTTTACGAGCAGTACTTC. The variable domain in full, completed from reference TRBV5-6 and TRBJ2-7, reads DAGVTQSPTHLIKTRGQQVTLRCSPKSGHDTVSWYQQALGQGPQFIFQYYEEEERQRGNFPDRFSGHQFPNYSSELNVNALLLGDSALYLCASSLRALYEQYFGPGTRLTVT.

V usage is TRBV7-9 and J usage is TRBJ1-1; D perhaps matches TRBD1 (5 bases). Germline V CDR1 and CDR2: SEHNR, FQNEAQ (reference sequence). CDR3 length: 15 residues. V was cut by 5 bases and J by 2 bases, with 15 bases left in between. The CDR3 reads CASSLGTASNTEAFF. The CDR3 bases are TGTGCCAGCAGCCTCGGGACGGCTTCCAACACTGAAGCTTTCTTT. The full variable domain, its missing parts supplied by reference TRBV7-9 and TRBJ1-1, is DTGVSQNPRHKITKRGQNVTFRCDPISEHNRLYWYRQTLGQGPEFLTYFQNEAQLEKSRLLSDRFSAERPKGSFSTLEIQRTEQGDSAMYLCASSLGTASNTEAFFGQGTRLTVV.

The gene calls are TRBV2 and TRBJ2-5; tentative D call: TRBD2 (5 bases). This CDR3 has 13 residues. Trimming pared 7 bases from V and 1 base from J, leaving 10 bases between. CDR1 and CDR2 (germline): SNHLY, FYNNEI. DNA for the CDR3: TGTGCCAGCATAGGAGCGGCCCAAGAGACCCAGTACTTC. Amino acids: CASIGAAQETQYF.

This clone turned up a few times. The genes are TRBV10-3 and TRBJ1-5; no reliable D call. The germline CDR1 and CDR2 sequences are ENHRY and SYGVKD. This CDR3 comprises 13 residues. Trimming took off 10 bases at V and 3 bases at J, with 13 bases between the two ends. CDR3 protein: CATTTDSNQPQHF. As DNA, the CDR3 is TGTGCCACCACTACAGATTCCAATCAGCCCCAGCATTTT.

The chain couples TRBV2 to TRBJ1-3; D remains ambiguous. This CDR3 is built from 12 residues. The germline V and J ends were trimmed by 9 bases and 1 base, with 7 bases remaining between them. Looked up from germline, CDR1 is SNHLY and CDR2 is FYNNEI. Here the CDR3 reads CARKESGNTIYF. Here the CDR3 DNA reads TGTGCCAGAAAAGAGTCTGGAAACACCATATATTTT.

CDR3: CASTRGHGSPLHF. Here the CDR3 DNA reads TGTGCCAGTACCAGAGGGCATGGTTCACCCCTCCACTTT. V is TRBV19 and J is TRBJ1-6; D not certain. The CDR3 is 13 amino acids. Per germline, CDR1 LNHDA and CDR2 SQIVND (reference sequence). V was clipped by 7 bases and J by 9 bases, with 13 bases between them.

V usage is TRBV14 and J usage is TRBJ1-2, with D hard to call. The ends were cut back, 3 bases at V and 5 bases at J, with 13 bases in the middle. The germline CDR1 and CDR2 sequences are SGHDN and FVKESK. This CDR3 has 14 amino acids. In nucleotides, the CDR3 is TGTGCCAGCAGCCAGGTAGGCAGATCGTATGGCTACACCTTC. Amino acid sequence: CASSQVGRSYGYTF.

This chain connects TRBV6-5 to TRBJ2-3; TRBD2 matches at 7 bases. The V segment lost 6 bases and the J segment 0 bases; nucleotides outside the gene matches: 6. The CDR3 is 15 amino acids. Germline CDR1 reads MNHEY; CDR2 reads SVGAGI. This CDR3 reads CASRLGGTSTDTQYF. CDR3 nucleotide sequence: TGTGCCAGCAGACTGGGGGGGACTAGCACAGATACGCAGTATTTT.

The chain uses TRBV7-8 and TRBJ2-2; 7 bases map to TRBD1. The CDR3 consists of 16 residues. The ends lost 4 bases at V and 0 bases at J; junction bases unmatched: 5. Germline CDR1 and CDR2: SGHVS and FQNEAQ. The CDR3 DNA reads as TGTGCCAGCAGCTCGAAGAGGGGGCCGAACACCGGGGAGCTGTTTTTT. This encodes CASSSKRGPNTGELFF.

This sequence joins TRBV4-1 and TRBJ1-1; D is unresolved. The ends were cut back, 0 bases at V and 0 bases at J, with 8 bases in the middle. Germline V CDR1 and CDR2: MGHRA, YSYEKL. The CDR3 loop spans 15 amino acids. The DNA of the CDR3 is TGCGCCAGCAGCCAAGAGATATATTTGAACACTGAAGCTTTCTTT. Translation: CASSQEIYLNTEAFF.

In its sample, this clone was seen a few times. The chain links TRBV28 to TRBJ1-5, with D perhaps TRBD1 (6 bases). CDR3 length: 12 residues. V was shortened by 4 bases and J by 7 bases, with 8 bases between the two germline ends. Germline V gives CDR1 MDHEN, CDR2 SYDVKM. Here the CDR3 reads CASSWGRQPQHF. CDR3 DNA: TGTGCCAGCAGTTGGGGGCGGCAGCCCCAGCATTTT.

This chain joins TRBV2 and TRBJ1-4, with TRBD1 identical over 8 bases. Germline values: CDR1 SNHLY, CDR2 FYNNEI. The CDR3 runs 14 residues. V lost 10 bases to trimming and J lost 11 bases; unmatched junction nucleotides: 15. The CDR3 nucleotides are TGTGCCACAGGGGCGACCGGACAGGGCGAGAAACTGTTTTTT. This sequence encodes CATGATGQGEKLFF.

Here the CDR3 DNA reads TGTGCCTGGGCCTGGCGGGGGGGCACAGATACGCAGTATTTT. It translates to CAWAWRGGTDTQYF. V usage is TRBV30 and J usage is TRBJ2-3; 8 nucleotides agree with TRBD2. The V and J ends lost 5 bases and 1 base, in that order; junction bases with no gene match: 5. The CDR3 is 14 residues long. Germline-derived CDR1 and CDR2 are GTSNPN and SVGIG (reference sequence).

This rearrangement joins TRBV27 to TRBJ2-7; 9 positions match TRBD1. The CDR3 is 16 residues long. V gave up 4 bases and J gave up 1 base; unmatched junction bases: 8. Germline CDR1 MNHEY, CDR2 SMNVEV (reference sequence). CDR3 DNA: TGTGCCAGCAGTTCACCGGGACAGGGTTTATCCTACGAGCAGTACTTC. Translated, it gives CASSSPGQGLSYEQYF.

This clone was counted only a few times. This chain uses TRBV25-1 with TRBJ1-6, with 10 positions matching TRBD1. This CDR3 has 16 amino acids. With V trimmed by 6 bases and J by 7 bases, 9 bases remained unmatched. Germline CDR1 is MGHDK and CDR2 is SYGVNS. CDR3: CASRRGGQGRNSPLHF. The CDR3 DNA sequence: TGTGCCAGCAGGAGGGGGGGACAGGGGCGGAATTCACCCCTCCACTTT.

This chain links TRBV6-5 with TRBJ1-1; D is possibly TRBD1 (6 bases). Germline-derived CDR1 and CDR2 are MNHEY and SVGAGI. V was trimmed by 5 bases and J by 7 bases, leaving 8 bases between them. The CDR3 runs 11 residues. The CDR3 loop is CASSRTVEAFF. The CDR3 bases are TGTGCCAGCAGTCGGACAGTTGAAGCTTTCTTT.